This T cell receptor (beta chain) was found in a study of cytomegalovirus exposure and HLA in healthy donors. The PCR was carried out with 60 Vbeta primers and 13 Jbeta primers. The data were produced by immunoSEQ multiplex PCR, yet TCRdb's version contains in-frame clones alone and is incomplete. The sample yields 50,000 to 65,000 clones, roughly 84% seen once. Turning to this clone: Its antigen is not identified.

The CDR3 has 13 amino acids. J gave up 14 bases and V 0 bases, and 8 bases lay outside the gene matches. Germline assignment: CDR1 GTSNPN and CDR2 SVGIG (reference sequence). Findings and limits, study-wide: Rare sequences made up most TCRs, while some public TCRs were found in many donors.

The rearrangement links TRBV30 to TRBJ2-5; 11 bases are shared with TRBD2. The sequenced material came from PBMCs. The sequence derives from a young woman in good health and CMV-seronegative. CDR3 sequence: CAWSVPNSGGVYF. The DNA of the CDR3 is TGTGCCTGGAGTGTACCGAATAGCGGGGGGGTATACTTC.